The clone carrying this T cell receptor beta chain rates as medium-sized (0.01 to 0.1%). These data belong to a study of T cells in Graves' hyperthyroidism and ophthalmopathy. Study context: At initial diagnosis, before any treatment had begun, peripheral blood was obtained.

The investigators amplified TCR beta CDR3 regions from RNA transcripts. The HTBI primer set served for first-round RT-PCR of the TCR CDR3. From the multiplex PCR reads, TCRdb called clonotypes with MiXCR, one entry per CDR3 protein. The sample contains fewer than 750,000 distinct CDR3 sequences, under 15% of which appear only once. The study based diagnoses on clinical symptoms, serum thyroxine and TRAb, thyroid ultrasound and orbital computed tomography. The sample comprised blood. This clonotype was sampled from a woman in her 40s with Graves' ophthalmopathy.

The CDR3 DNA is TGTGCCAGCAGTACACACTATGGCTACACCTTC. Translating it yields CASSTHYGYTF. This chain joins TRBV6-2 or TRBV6-3 and TRBJ1-2; the D is unclear. Germline V gives CDR1 MNHEY, CDR2 SVGEGT. Trimming removed 5 bases from V and 3 bases from J, with 4 bases in between. The CDR3 sequence is 11 residues long.